Included here is one TCR beta chain sequence, with context. The data stem from a study of human T cells and chemical hapten exposure. Study details: Subjects had 2% DPC placed on about 2 cm by about 2 cm of upper inner arm skin for sensitization.

Specified time point: pre-sensitization, week 0. Treatment here: therapeutic diphenylcyclopropenone sensitization with weekly scalp DPC. TCRdb re-derived calls from the RACE reads in MiXCR, one entry per CDR3 protein. The data show about 380,000 distinct CDR3 sequences, with 5% to 6.5% seen just once and 2.5% to 3% held by the top ten. This CDR3 is 15 amino acids long. V lost 0 bases, J lost 9 bases, and 15 bases lay in between. The sequencing used whole blood, collected in connection with sensitization to the hapten diphenylcyclopropenone (DPC). The V and J genes are TRBV12-3 or TRBV12-4 and TRBJ2-1; a weak D match, TRBD2 (5 bases). The origin of this receptor is a woman between 45 and 60 years old with alopecia areata. Some clones in this sample may be carry-over from other donors' samples. The CDR3 region is CASSLATASGGEQFF. CDR3 sequence (DNA): TGTGCCAGCAGTTTAGCCACCGCCAGCGGCGGTGAGCAGTTCTTC.